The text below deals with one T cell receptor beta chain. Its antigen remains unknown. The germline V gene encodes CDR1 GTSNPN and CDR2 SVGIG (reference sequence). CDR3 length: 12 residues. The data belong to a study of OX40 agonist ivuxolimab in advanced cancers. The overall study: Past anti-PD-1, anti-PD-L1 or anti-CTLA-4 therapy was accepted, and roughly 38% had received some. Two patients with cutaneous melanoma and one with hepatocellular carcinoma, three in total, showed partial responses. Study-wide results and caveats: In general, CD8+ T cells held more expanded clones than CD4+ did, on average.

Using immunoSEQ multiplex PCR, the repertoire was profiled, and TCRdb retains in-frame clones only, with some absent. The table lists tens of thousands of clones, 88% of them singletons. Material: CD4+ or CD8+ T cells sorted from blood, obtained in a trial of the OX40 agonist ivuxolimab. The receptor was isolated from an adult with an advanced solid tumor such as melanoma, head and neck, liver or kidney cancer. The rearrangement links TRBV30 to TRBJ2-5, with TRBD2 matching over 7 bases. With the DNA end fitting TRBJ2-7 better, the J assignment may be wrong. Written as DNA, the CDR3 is TGTGCCTGGAGTCAGACTAGCCACGAGCAGTACTTC. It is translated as CAWSQTSHEQYF.